These 27 T cell receptor beta chains came from one sample sequenced in a study of blood T cell repertoires in COVID-19. Repertoires were generated with immunoSEQ multiplex PCR, while TCRdb's copy carries only in-frame clones and drops some. The sample yields 150,000 to 200,000 clones, 92% seen once. The sample consisted of peripheral blood. The receptors originated from a man aged 30 to 39 with COVID-19, enrolled during active disease.

This clone was detected only once. This chain's CDR3 is CASSLLGTSGHYEQYF. Written as DNA, the CDR3 is TGTGCCAGCAGTCTTTTAGGGACTAGCGGGCACTACGAGCAGTACTTC. V and J are TRBV27 and TRBJ2-7, with TRBD2 matching over 12 bases. V lost 5 bases to trimming and J lost 3 bases; unmatched junction nucleotides: 8. The germline CDR1 and CDR2 sequences are MNHEY and SMNVEV (reference sequence). The CDR3 is made up of 16 amino acids.

J is TRBJ2-3 and V is TRBV18; no firm D call. Trimming left V 3 bases short and J 1 base short, with 8 bases between. CDR1 and CDR2 (germline): KGHSH, LQKENI. The CDR3 totals 14 residues. The CDR3 nucleotides are TGTGCCAGCTCACCGAAGGCGGGCACAGATACGCAGTATTTT. It codes for CASSPKAGTDTQYF. The complete variable domain, with remaining parts taken from reference TRBV18 and TRBJ2-3, reads NAGVMQNPRHLVRRRGQEARLRCSPMKGHSHVYWYRQLPEEGLKFMVYLQKENIIDESGMPKERFSAEFPKEGPSILRIQQVVRGDSAAYFCASSPKAGTDTQYFGPGTRLTVL.

The chain has TRBV11-2 and TRBJ1-2; D is possibly TRBD1 (6 bases). Per the germline V gene, CDR1 is SGHAT and CDR2 is FQNNGV. V gave up 4 bases and J gave up 2 bases, with 11 bases separating them. The CDR3 has 14 residues. As DNA, the CDR3 is TGTGCCAGCAGCTCTCCGGGACACAACTATGGCTACACCTTC. Translating gives CASSSPGHNYGYTF.

This chain uses TRBV19 with TRBJ1-5, with a possible D match to TRBD1 (6 bases). The CDR3 totals 16 residues. Looked up from germline, CDR1 is LNHDA and CDR2 is SQIVND (reference sequence). Trimming pared 3 bases from V and 1 base from J, leaving 13 bases between. In nucleotides, the CDR3 is TGTGCCAGTAGTATCGAGGGGGTTGGAAGCAATCAGCCCCAGCATTTT. Its translation: CASSIEGVGSNQPQHF.

The gene calls are TRBV6-2 or TRBV6-3 and TRBJ1-1, with D tentatively TRBD1 (5 bases). The V end was cut by 4 bases, the J end by 0 bases, with 12 bases between. Germline assignment: CDR1 MNHEY and CDR2 SVGEGT. This CDR3 comprises 15 residues. CDR3 sequence: CASSSGGSLNTEAFF. CDR3 coding DNA: TGTGCCAGCAGTTCGGGGGGGTCTCTGAACACTGAAGCTTTCTTT.

The J gene is TRBJ1-1, the V gene TRBV27; TRBD1 might be the D (5 bases). Germline assignment: CDR1 MNHEY and CDR2 SMNVEV (reference sequence). Trimming left V 5 bases short and J 4 bases short, with 20 bases between. There are 16 residues in the CDR3. The CDR3 protein is CASSAYNRIGATEAFF. CDR3 nucleotide sequence: TGTGCCAGCAGTGCTTACAACAGGATCGGAGCCACTGAAGCTTTCTTT.

The V and J genes are TRBV7-2 and TRBJ2-7, with 7 bases identical to TRBD1. Germline CDR1 is SGHTA and CDR2 is FQGNSA. V shed 0 bases and J 4 bases; nucleotides not matched to a gene: 6. The CDR3 length is 15 residues. In nucleotides, the CDR3 is TGTGCCAGCAGCTTAGCAGTAGGGGGCCAATACGAGCAGTACTTC. Translating gives CASSLAVGGQYEQYF.

The sample holds a few counts of this clone. The rearrangement links TRBV18 to TRBJ1-5; D unresolved. Trimming pared 3 bases from V and 4 bases from J, leaving 7 bases between. Germline-derived CDR1 and CDR2 are KGHSH and LQKENI. This CDR3 is built from 13 residues. DNA of the CDR3: TGTGCCAGCTCACCCGGGGAGAATCAGCCCCAGCATTTT. It is translated as CASSPGENQPQHF.

V usage is TRBV5-1 and J usage is TRBJ2-7, with 9 bases matching TRBD1. The V and J ends lost 5 bases and 4 bases, in that order; junction bases with no gene match: 7. Germline CDR1 and CDR2: SGHRS and YFSETQ. The length of the CDR3 is 14 residues. In DNA, the CDR3 is TGCGCCAGCAGATCCGGGGACAGGGATTACGAGCAGTACTTC. Protein: CASRSGDRDYEQYF.

The chain couples TRBV19 to TRBJ1-2; no firm D call. The V and J ends lost 7 bases and 1 base respectively, with 10 bases between them. Germline V CDR1 and CDR2: LNHDA, SQIVND (reference sequence). This CDR3 is 13 amino acids long. This chain's CDR3 is CASTRAFNYGYTF. The CDR3 region has the DNA TGTGCCAGTACCCGAGCTTTTAACTATGGCTACACCTTC. Full variable domain (rest looked up from reference TRBV19 and TRBJ1-2): DGGITQSPKYLFRKEGQNVTLSCEQNLNHDAMYWYRQDPGQGLRLIYYSQIVNDFQKGDIAEGYSVSREKKESFPLTVTSAQKNPTAFYLCASTRAFNYGYTFGSGTRLTVV.

J is TRBJ1-5 and V is TRBV7-2; perhaps TRBD1 as D (6 bases). Germline values: CDR1 SGHTA, CDR2 FQGNSA. This CDR3 spans 14 amino acids. V was shortened by 5 bases and J by 7 bases, with 15 bases between the two germline ends. CDR3 nucleotide sequence: TGTGCCAGCAGCCCAACAGGGTTTCGGCAGCCCCAGCATTTT. It encodes CASSPTGFRQPQHF.

CDR3 bases: TGTGCCAGCAGCTCCCCCCCGGTACGAGCCCTCCACTTT. Protein sequence: CASSSPPVRALHF. This chain uses TRBV7-2 with TRBJ1-6; no definite D call. Germline V CDR1 and CDR2: SGHTA, FQGNSA. The CDR3 has 13 residues. The germline V and J ends were trimmed by 4 bases and 14 bases, with 15 bases remaining between them.

This chain connects TRBV9 to TRBJ2-1, with 14 bases fitting TRBD2. The CDR3 sequence is 15 residues long. Trimming at V came to 4 bases and at J to 9 bases, leaving 6 bases not matched to a gene. Germline assignment: CDR1 SGDLS and CDR2 YYNGEE. CDR3 protein: CASSLLGTSGGEQFF. The DNA for the CDR3 is TGTGCCAGCAGCCTCCTAGGGACTAGCGGGGGTGAGCAGTTCTTC.

V is TRBV24-1 and J is TRBJ2-3; D unclear. The CDR3 has 14 residues. The V end lost 4 bases, the J end lost 1 base, and 8 bases lay between the germline ends. Germline-derived CDR1 and CDR2 are KGHDR and SFDVKD. The CDR3 here is CATSEPGRTDTQYF. The DNA of the CDR3 is TGTGCCACCAGTGAACCAGGCCGCACAGATACGCAGTATTTT.

J is TRBJ2-5 and V is TRBV7-2, with 11 bases aligning to TRBD2. Trimming took 5 bases from V and 2 from J; bases not matched to a gene: 7. Germline V gene data show CDR1 as SGHTA and CDR2 as FQGNSA. This CDR3 has 16 amino acids. CDR3 region: CASSPRLAGTQETQYF. CDR3 nucleotide sequence: TGTGCCAGCAGCCCTAGACTAGCGGGGACACAAGAGACCCAGTACTTC.

This clone was observed a few times. This chain joins TRBV19 and TRBJ1-2; D gene unclear. With 5 bases removed from V and 4 bases from J, the gap between germline ends came to 11 bases. Germline V gene lookup returns CDR1 LNHDA and CDR2 SQIVND (reference sequence). The CDR3 sequence is 13 residues long. Here the CDR3 reads CASSVGSVYGYTF. In DNA form, the CDR3 reads TGTGCCAGTAGTGTTGGGAGTGTCTATGGCTACACCTTC.

This rearrangement joins TRBV7-2 to TRBJ1-6; D unclear. The length of the CDR3 is 14 residues. Per the germline V gene, CDR1 is SGHTA and CDR2 is FQGNSA. The V end was cut by 3 bases, the J end by 7 bases, with 10 bases between. Written as DNA, the CDR3 is TGTGCCAGCAGCTTGTTACATTTAAATTCACCCCTCCACTTT. The encoded protein is CASSLLHLNSPLHF.

The rearrangement joins TRBV27 to TRBJ2-7, with 7 bases that match TRBD2. The germline gives CDR1 MNHEY, CDR2 SMNVEV (reference sequence). CDR3 length: 16 residues. V was clipped by 5 bases and J by 1 base; unmatched bases: 11. The CDR3 DNA reads as TGTGCCAGCAGTCCCCCCCCGGGACTACCGTCCTACGAGCAGTACTTC. This translates into CASSPPPGLPSYEQYF.

The chain uses TRBV4-2 and TRBJ1-2, with TRBD1 as a possible D gene (5 bases). Trimming removed 3 bases from V and 5 bases from J, with 13 bases in between. CDR3 length: 14 amino acids. Per germline, CDR1 LGHNA and CDR2 YNFKEQ. CDR3: CASSQGTRDYGYTF. For the CDR3, the DNA is TGTGCCAGCAGCCAGGGTACCAGGGATTATGGCTACACCTTC.

The rearrangement links TRBV5-5 to TRBJ1-2; D remains ambiguous. The V gene lost 3 bases and the J gene lost 4 bases, with 13 bases spanning the gap. The CDR3 is 14 amino acids. CDR1 and CDR2 (germline): SGHKS, YYEKEE (reference sequence). The DNA of the CDR3 is TGTGCCAGCAGCTCAGTGACTAGGATCTATGGCTACACCTTC. It yields the protein CASSSVTRIYGYTF.

This clone occurred once. The rearrangement links TRBV28 to TRBJ2-7; possibly TRBD2 for D (6 bases). This CDR3 is built from 17 residues. Deletions cut 2 bases from V and 5 bases from J, with 22 bases between. The germline V gene has CDR1 MDHEN and CDR2 SYDVKM. Here the CDR3 reads CASSLGSRLGRSHEQYF. As DNA, the CDR3 is TGTGCCAGCAGTTTAGGTTCCCGACTAGGACGTAGCCACGAGCAGTACTTC.

The table lists this clone with a count of one. This sequence joins TRBV27 and TRBJ2-7; 9 bases are shared with TRBD2. CDR3 length: 13 residues. Germline V gene data show CDR1 as MNHEY and CDR2 as SMNVEV (reference sequence). J lost 11 bases, V lost 6 bases, and 11 bases had no gene match. The CDR3 loop reads CASSLSGSKEKYF. The CDR3 DNA reads as TGTGCCAGCAGCCTTAGCGGGAGTAAGGAGAAGTACTTC.

The genes are TRBV6-2 or TRBV6-3 and TRBJ2-3, with 12 bases that match TRBD2. CDR1 MNHEY and CDR2 SVGEGT come from the germline V gene. CDR3 length equals 16 residues. J was trimmed by 4 bases and V by 0 bases; bases with no gene match: 2. The CDR3 loop reads CASSYSGLAGSDTQYF. The CDR3, as DNA: TGTGCCAGCAGTTACTCCGGACTAGCGGGGTCAGATACGCAGTATTTT.

The rearrangement uses TRBV9 and TRBJ2-7; D possibly corresponds to TRBD2 (5 bases). CDR3 length: 15 amino acids. V lost 0 bases and J lost 3, with 13 bases in between. CDR1 and CDR2 from the germline V gene are SGDLS and YYNGEE. CDR3 nucleotides: TGTGCCAGCAGCGTAGGGGGTCGGGGAGACTACGAGCAGTACTTC. Amino acid sequence: CASSVGGRGDYEQYF.

This clone was counted a single time. The V and J genes are TRBV19 and TRBJ1-2, with D unclear. The CDR3 is 15 amino acids. Trimming stripped 4 bases from V and 6 bases from J, with 18 bases between. Germline V CDR1 and CDR2: LNHDA, SQIVND (reference sequence). Here the CDR3 DNA reads TGTGCCAGTAGTAGCGGCGGCGGAAACCGAAATGGCTACACCTTC. Protein product: CASSSGGGNRNGYTF.

This sequence joins TRBV6-6 and TRBJ1-5; 9 bases agree with TRBD1. CDR1 is MNHNY and CDR2 is SVGAGI in the germline V gene (reference sequence). V shed 6 bases, J shed 3 bases, and the junction held 6 bases outside the gene matches. This CDR3 is built from 15 residues. CDR3 in DNA: TGTGCCAGCAGAACAGGGGGCGGAGACAATCAGCCCCAGCATTTT. It specifies CASRTGGGDNQPQHF.

The chain recombines TRBV29-1 with TRBJ2-7; 11 bases line up with TRBD1. V was clipped by 4 bases and J by 6 bases; unmatched bases: 8. The CDR3 is 14 amino acids. Looked up from germline, CDR1 is SQVTM and CDR2 is ANQGSEA. The chain's CDR3 is CSVGQPDRGPEQYF. CDR3 coding DNA: TGCAGCGTTGGACAGCCGGACAGGGGGCCCGAGCAGTACTTC.